This T cell receptor beta chain was captured in a study of blood T cell repertoires in COVID-19. Study background: Both acute and convalescent COVID-19 samples were obtained from the United States, Italy and Spain. The cDNA or gDNA used as material had been derived from T cells, B-cell-depleted T cells, or PBMCs.

The CDR3 contains 17 residues. Germline V gives CDR1 SGHRS, CDR2 YFSETQ. V trimming: 0 bases; J trimming: 8 bases; junction bases outside the gene matches: 14. Per the study methods: Amplification of reference gene primers provided the estimated nucleated cell counts. Using immunoSEQ multiplex PCR, the repertoire was profiled, and TCRdb retains in-frame clones only, with some absent. Clone size and V and J calls were adopted from that table, with D and trimming inferred from the DNA. The table lists some 190,000 clones, approximately 86% of them singletons. Sequenced: peripheral blood. V usage is TRBV5-1 and J usage is TRBJ2-1; 7 nucleotides align to TRBD2. The source is a man aged 30 to 45 with acute or convalescent COVID-19. CDR3 protein: CASSLDGPSGGRDEQFF. Here the CDR3 DNA reads TGCGCCAGCAGCTTGGACGGTCCTAGCGGAGGTAGGGATGAGCAGTTCTTC.